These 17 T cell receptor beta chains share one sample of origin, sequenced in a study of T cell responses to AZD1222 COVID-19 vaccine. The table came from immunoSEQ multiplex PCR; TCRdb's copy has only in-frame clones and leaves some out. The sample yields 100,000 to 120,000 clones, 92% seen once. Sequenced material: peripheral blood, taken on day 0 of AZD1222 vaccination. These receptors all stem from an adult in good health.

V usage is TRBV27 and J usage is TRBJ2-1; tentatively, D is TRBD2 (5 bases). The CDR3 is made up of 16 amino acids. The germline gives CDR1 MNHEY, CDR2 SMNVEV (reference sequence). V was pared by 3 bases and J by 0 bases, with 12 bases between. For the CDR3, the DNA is TGTGCCAGCAGTTTCCCCGCAGAGGGCTCCTACAATGAGCAGTTCTTC. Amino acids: CASSFPAEGSYNEQFF.

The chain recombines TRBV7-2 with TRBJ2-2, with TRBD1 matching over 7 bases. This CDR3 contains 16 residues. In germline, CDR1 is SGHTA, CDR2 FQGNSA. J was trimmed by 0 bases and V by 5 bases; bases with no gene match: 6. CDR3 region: CASSARGGTNTGELFF. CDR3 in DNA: TGTGCCAGCAGCGCTCGAGGGGGCACGAACACCGGGGAGCTGTTTTTT. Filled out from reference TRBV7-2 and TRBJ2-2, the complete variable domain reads GAGVSQSPSNKVTEKGKDVELRCDPISGHTALYWYRQSLGQGLEFLIYFQGNSAPDKSGLPSDRFSAERTGGSVSTLTIQRTQQEDSAVYLCASSARGGTNTGELFFGEGSRLTVL.

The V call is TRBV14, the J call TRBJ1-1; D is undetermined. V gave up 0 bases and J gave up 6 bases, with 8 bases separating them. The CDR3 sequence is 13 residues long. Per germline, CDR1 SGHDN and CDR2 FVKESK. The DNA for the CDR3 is TGTGCCAGCAGCCAAGATTTGGAATCTGAAGCTTTCTTT. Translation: CASSQDLESEAFF. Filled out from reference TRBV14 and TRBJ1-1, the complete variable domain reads EAGVTQFPSHSVIEKGQTVTLRCDPISGHDNLYWYRRVMGKEIKFLLHFVKESKQDESGMPNNRFLAERTGGTYSTLKVQPAELEDSGVYFCASSQDLESEAFFGQGTRLTVV.

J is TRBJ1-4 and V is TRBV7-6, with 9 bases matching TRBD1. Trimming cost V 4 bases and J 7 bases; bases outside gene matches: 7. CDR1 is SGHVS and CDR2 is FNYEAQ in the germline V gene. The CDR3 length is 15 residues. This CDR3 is CASSSNRGRTEKLFF. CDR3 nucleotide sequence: TGTGCCAGCAGCTCAAACAGGGGGCGCACTGAAAAACTGTTTTTT.

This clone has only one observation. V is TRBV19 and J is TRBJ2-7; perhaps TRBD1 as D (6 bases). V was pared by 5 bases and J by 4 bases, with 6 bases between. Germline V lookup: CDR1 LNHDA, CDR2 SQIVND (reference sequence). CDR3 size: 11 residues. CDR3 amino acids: CASSDRYEQYF. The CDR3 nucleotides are TGTGCCAGTAGTGACAGGTACGAGCAGTACTTC.

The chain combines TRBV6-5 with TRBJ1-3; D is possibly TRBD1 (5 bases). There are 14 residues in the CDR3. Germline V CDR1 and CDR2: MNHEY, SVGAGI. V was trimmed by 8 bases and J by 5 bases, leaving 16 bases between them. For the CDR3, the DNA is TGTGCCAGCCGAGGGGACCAAACAAGAAACACCATATATTTT. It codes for CASRGDQTRNTIYF.

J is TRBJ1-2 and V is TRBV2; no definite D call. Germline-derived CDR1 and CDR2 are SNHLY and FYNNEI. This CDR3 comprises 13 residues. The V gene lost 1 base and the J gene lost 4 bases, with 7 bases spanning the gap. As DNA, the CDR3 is TGTGCCAGCAGTGAAGTCCAGTTCTATGGCTACACCTTC. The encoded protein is CASSEVQFYGYTF.

The CDR3 region is CASSPGHNSPLHF. CDR3 sequence (DNA): TGCGCCAGCAGCCCGGGACATAATTCACCCCTCCACTTT. The gene calls are TRBV4-1 and TRBJ1-6, with D possibly TRBD1 on 5 matching bases. The germline V gene has CDR1 MGHRA and CDR2 YSYEKL. CDR3 length: 13 amino acids. Between the trimmed V and J ends, which lost 4 bases and 5 bases, there was a span of 6 bases.

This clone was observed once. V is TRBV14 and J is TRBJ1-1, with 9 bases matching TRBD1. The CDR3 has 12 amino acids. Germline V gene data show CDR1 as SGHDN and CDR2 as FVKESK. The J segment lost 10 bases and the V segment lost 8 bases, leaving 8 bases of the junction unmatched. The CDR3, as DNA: TGTGCCAGCGAGATCGGACAGGGGAGAGCTTTCTTT. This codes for CASEIGQGRAFF.

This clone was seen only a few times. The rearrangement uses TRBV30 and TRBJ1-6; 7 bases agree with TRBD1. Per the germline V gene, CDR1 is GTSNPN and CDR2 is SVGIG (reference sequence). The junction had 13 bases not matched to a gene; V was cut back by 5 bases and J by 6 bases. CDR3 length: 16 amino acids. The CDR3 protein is CAWRDSRRSSNSPLHF. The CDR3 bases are TGTGCCTGGCGGGACAGTAGGCGCTCGAGTAATTCACCCCTCCACTTT.

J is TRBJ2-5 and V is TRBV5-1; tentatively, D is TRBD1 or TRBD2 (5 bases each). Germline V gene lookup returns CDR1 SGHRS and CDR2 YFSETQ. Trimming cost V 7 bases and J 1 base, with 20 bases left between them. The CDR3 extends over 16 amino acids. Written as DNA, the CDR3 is TGCGCCAGCGGCCGTCGGGTGGGGGACCCCCAAGAGACCCAGTACTTC. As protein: CASGRRVGDPQETQYF.

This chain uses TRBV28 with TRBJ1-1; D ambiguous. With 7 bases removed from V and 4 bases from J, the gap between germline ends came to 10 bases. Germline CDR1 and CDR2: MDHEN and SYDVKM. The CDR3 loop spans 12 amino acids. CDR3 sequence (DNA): TGTGCCAGCACTCTTTCGGCCACTGAAGCTTTCTTT. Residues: CASTLSATEAFF.

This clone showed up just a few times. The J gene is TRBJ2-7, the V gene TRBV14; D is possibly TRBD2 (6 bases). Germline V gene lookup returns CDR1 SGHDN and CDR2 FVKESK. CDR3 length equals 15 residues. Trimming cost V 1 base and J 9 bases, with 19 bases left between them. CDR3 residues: CASSQGAIRTTRQYF. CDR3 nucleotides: TGTGCCAGCAGCCAAGGAGCCATCAGGACTACGAGGCAGTACTTC.

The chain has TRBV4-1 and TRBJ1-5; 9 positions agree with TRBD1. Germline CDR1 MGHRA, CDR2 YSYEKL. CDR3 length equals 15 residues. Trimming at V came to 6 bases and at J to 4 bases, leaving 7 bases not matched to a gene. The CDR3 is CASRQDRGMNQPQHF. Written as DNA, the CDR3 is TGCGCCAGCAGACAGGACAGGGGTATGAATCAGCCCCAGCATTTT.

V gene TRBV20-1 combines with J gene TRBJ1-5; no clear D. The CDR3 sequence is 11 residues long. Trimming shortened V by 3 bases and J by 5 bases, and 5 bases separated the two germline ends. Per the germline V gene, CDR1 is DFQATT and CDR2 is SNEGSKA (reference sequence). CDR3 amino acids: CSASPYQPQHF. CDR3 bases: TGCAGTGCTAGTCCCTATCAGCCCCAGCATTTT.

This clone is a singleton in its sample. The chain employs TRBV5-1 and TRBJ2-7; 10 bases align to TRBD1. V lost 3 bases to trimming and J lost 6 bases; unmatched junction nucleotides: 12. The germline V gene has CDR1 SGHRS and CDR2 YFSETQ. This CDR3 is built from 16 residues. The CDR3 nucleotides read TGCGCCAGCAGCTCGGGACAGGGGACCCTATCCGCCGAGCAGTACTTC. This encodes CASSSGQGTLSAEQYF. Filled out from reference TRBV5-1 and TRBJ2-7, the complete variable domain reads KAGVTQTPRYLIKTRGQQVTLSCSPISGHRSVSWYQQTPGQGLQFLFEYFSETQRNKGNFPGRFSGRQFSNSRSEMNVSTLELGDSALYLCASSSGQGTLSAEQYFGPGTRLTVT.

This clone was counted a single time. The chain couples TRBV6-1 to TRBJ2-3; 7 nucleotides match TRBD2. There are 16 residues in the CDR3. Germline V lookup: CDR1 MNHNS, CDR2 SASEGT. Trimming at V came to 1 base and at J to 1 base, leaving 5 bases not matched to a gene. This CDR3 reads CASSEDWAGGTDTQYF. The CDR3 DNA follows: TGTGCCAGCAGTGAAGACTGGGCGGGGGGCACAGATACGCAGTATTTT.